The 29 T cell receptor beta chains below come from one sample, sequenced in a study of OX40 agonist ivuxolimab in advanced cancers. Clones were read by immunoSEQ multiplex PCR, and TCRdb kept only the in-frame ones, dropping some. The sample contains some 96,000 clones, roughly four fifths of which appear only once. Material: CD4+ or CD8+ T cells sorted from blood, obtained in a trial of the OX40 agonist ivuxolimab. The source of these receptors is an adult with an advanced solid tumor such as melanoma, head and neck, liver or kidney cancer.

In its sample, this clone was seen a few times. The chain couples TRBV4-2 to TRBJ1-2; no clear D gene. The CDR3 spans 15 residues. The V gene lost 1 base and the J gene lost 0 bases, with 9 bases spanning the gap. The V gene's germline CDR1 is LGHNA and CDR2 YNFKEQ. The CDR3 loop reads CASSQVLQANYGYTF. In nucleotides, the CDR3 is TGTGCCAGCAGCCAAGTTCTGCAAGCTAACTATGGCTACACCTTC.

The J gene is TRBJ2-1, the V gene TRBV11-2, with 10 nucleotides matching TRBD2. The CDR3 covers 15 residues. Germline V lookup: CDR1 SGHAT, CDR2 FQNNGV. V shed 4 bases, J shed 7 bases, and the junction held 7 bases outside the gene matches. The CDR3 protein is CASSYLAGATNEQFF. The CDR3 nucleotides are TGTGCCAGCAGCTACCTAGCGGGAGCGACGAATGAGCAGTTCTTC.

The V and J genes are TRBV28 and TRBJ1-4; 8 nucleotides align to TRBD1. The V and J ends lost 3 bases and 7 bases, in that order; junction bases with no gene match: 4. Germline values: CDR1 MDHEN, CDR2 SYDVKM. The CDR3 length is 14 residues. CDR3 loop: CASSFTGGGEKLFF. In DNA, the CDR3 is TGTGCCAGCAGTTTTACAGGGGGTGGTGAAAAACTGTTTTTT. The entire variable domain, with the rest obtained from reference TRBV28 and TRBJ1-4, is as follows: DVKVTQSSRYLVKRTGEKVFLECVQDMDHENMFWYRQDPGLGLRLIYFSYDVKMKEKGDIPEGYSVSREKKERFSLILESASTNQTSMYLCASSFTGGGEKLFFGSGTQLSVL.

The rearrangement joins TRBV18 to TRBJ1-3; D is undetermined. V lost 6 bases to trimming and J lost 0 bases, with 12 bases between them. The CDR3 totals 15 residues. Germline lookup yields CDR1 KGHSH and CDR2 LQKENI. The CDR3: CASSPRTNSGNTIYF. In DNA form, the CDR3 reads TGTGCCAGCTCTCCAAGGACGAACTCTGGAAACACCATATATTTT.

This rearrangement joins TRBV15 to TRBJ2-1, with D tentatively TRBD2 (6 bases). CDR3 size: 16 residues. Germline-derived CDR1 and CDR2 are LNHNV and YYDKDF (reference sequence). V shed 3 bases and J shed 3 bases, with 15 bases lying between them. CDR3: CATSSARAEGYNEQFF. The CDR3 nucleotides are TGTGCCACCAGCAGCGCCCGAGCGGAGGGCTACAATGAGCAGTTCTTC.

The J gene is TRBJ2-3, the V gene TRBV19, with 8 bases lining up with TRBD2. The V gene's germline CDR1 is LNHDA and CDR2 SQIVND (reference sequence). J was trimmed by 7 bases and V by 5 bases; bases with no gene match: 14. This CDR3 is 16 amino acids long. The CDR3 region has the DNA TGTGCCAGTAGTTCTCGGGGTAGCGGGACTACAAATACGCAGTATTTT. It specifies CASSSRGSGTTNTQYF.

V is TRBV18 and J is TRBJ2-7; TRBD2 agrees at 11 bases. Germline trimming cut 2 bases from V and 6 bases from J; bases unmatched to any gene: 3. Germline CDR1 KGHSH, CDR2 LQKENI. The CDR3 is 14 amino acids. This CDR3 is CASSPGLAGGEQYF. In DNA form, the CDR3 reads TGTGCCAGCTCACCAGGGCTAGCGGGAGGCGAGCAGTACTTC.

The chain joins TRBV25-1 to TRBJ2-1; the D gene is possibly TRBD2 (7 bases). The CDR3 has 16 residues. Germline V lookup: CDR1 MGHDK, CDR2 SYGVNS. Between the trimmed V and J ends, which lost 5 bases and 3 bases, there was a span of 17 bases. CDR3 in amino acids: CASSSRGGGGYNEQFF. The CDR3 DNA sequence: TGTGCCAGCAGTTCCCGGGGAGGGGGTGGCTACAATGAGCAGTTCTTC.

This chain connects TRBV7-2 to TRBJ2-2, with 8 positions matching TRBD2. Germline V CDR1 and CDR2: SGHTA, FQGNSA. This CDR3 is built from 15 residues. The V segment lost 5 bases and the J segment 7 bases; nucleotides outside the gene matches: 9. The CDR3 DNA is TGTGCCAGCAGCCCCAACGGACTAGCAGGCGGGGAGCTGTTTTTT. It encodes CASSPNGLAGGELFF. The full variable domain, rest sourced from reference TRBV7-2 and TRBJ2-2, is GAGVSQSPSNKVTEKGKDVELRCDPISGHTALYWYRQSLGQGLEFLIYFQGNSAPDKSGLPSDRFSAERTGGSVSTLTIQRTQQEDSAVYLCASSPNGLAGGELFFGEGSRLTVL.

The chain links TRBV29-1 to TRBJ1-5, with D possibly being TRBD1 (6 bases). The germline gives CDR1 SQVTM, CDR2 ANQGSEA. Deletions cut 6 bases from V and 4 bases from J, with 13 bases between. This CDR3 has 13 amino acids. CDR3 in amino acids: CSVGGAGNQPQHF. The DNA for the CDR3 is TGCAGCGTGGGGGGCGCGGGGAATCAGCCCCAGCATTTT.

The V gene is TRBV5-1, the J gene TRBJ2-3; 7 nucleotides match TRBD2. The CDR3 length is 16 residues. Germline loops: CDR1 SGHRS, CDR2 YFSETQ. The V gene end was trimmed by 2 bases and the J gene end by 3 bases; junction bases not matched to a gene: 9. CDR3 sequence (DNA): TGCGCCAGCAGCTTCCAAGTGGGGGGGAGTACAGATACGCAGTATTTT. This codes for CASSFQVGGSTDTQYF.

This clone rates as medium-sized. The chain recombines TRBV29-1 with TRBJ2-5; D is possibly TRBD1 (6 bases). Germline CDR1 is SQVTM and CDR2 is ANQGSEA. V was clipped by 4 bases and J by 6 bases, with 9 bases between them. The CDR3 extends over 11 amino acids. CDR3 residues: CSVGGQQTQYF. CDR3 DNA sequence: TGCAGCGTTGGAGGACAGCAGACCCAGTACTTC. Supplemented by reference TRBV29-1 and TRBJ2-5, the full variable domain reads SAVISQKPSRDICQRGTSLTIQCQVDSQVTMMFWYRQQPGQSLTLIATANQGSEATYESGFVIDKFPISRPNLTFSTLTVSNMSPEDSSIYLCSVGGQQTQYFGPGTRLLVL.

This clone was counted once. The V gene is TRBV5-4, the J gene TRBJ2-7; TRBD1 might be the D (5 bases). Germline loops: CDR1 SGHNT, CDR2 YYREEE (reference sequence). V lost 0 bases and J lost 6, with 10 bases in between. The length of the CDR3 is 13 residues. In nucleotides, the CDR3 is TGTGCCAGCAGCTTGGGAAGAAGGGGCGAGCAGTACTTC. Translation: CASSLGRRGEQYF.

Regarding this clone: Other DNA sequences in the same sample also yield this CDR3. The V call is TRBV9, the J call TRBJ2-3; weak D call: TRBD2 (6 bases). CDR3 length equals 15 residues. V shed 3 bases and J shed 3 bases, with 14 bases lying between them. Germline V gene data show CDR1 as SGDLS and CDR2 as YYNGEE. This CDR3 reads CASSGTGASTDTQYF. CDR3 coding DNA: TGTGCCAGCAGCGGGACGGGAGCCTCAACAGATACGCAGTATTTT.

This rearrangement joins TRBV28 to TRBJ1-2; TRBD1 is a possible D gene (6 bases). The length of the CDR3 is 14 residues. Germline V gene sequence: CDR1 MDHEN, CDR2 SYDVKM. The V gene lost 3 bases and the J gene lost 4 bases, with 12 bases spanning the gap. CDR3: CASSLGRGFYGYTF. The CDR3 DNA reads TGTGCCAGCAGTTTGGGCAGGGGTTTCTATGGCTACACCTTC.

This chain connects TRBV7-2 to TRBJ2-5; D is unclear. Looked up from germline, CDR1 is SGHTA and CDR2 is FQGNSA. The CDR3 runs to 11 residues. Trimming left V 0 bases short and J 9 bases short, with 5 bases between. The CDR3 reads CASSLAASQYF. The CDR3 nucleotides read TGTGCCAGCAGCTTAGCGGCGTCCCAGTACTTC.

The chain couples TRBV25-1 to TRBJ1-5; D unresolved. V was cut by 1 base and J by 9 bases, with 10 bases left in between. The CDR3 spans 13 residues. Germline-derived CDR1 and CDR2 are MGHDK and SYGVNS. CDR3 amino acids: CASSESRTGPQHF. The CDR3 DNA is TGTGCCAGCAGTGAATCCCGGACGGGGCCCCAGCATTTT.

The chain is built from TRBV19 and TRBJ2-7; TRBD2 matches 15 bases. The ends lost 1 base at V and 6 bases at J; junction bases unmatched: 7. In germline, CDR1 is LNHDA, CDR2 SQIVND (reference sequence). The CDR3 is made up of 17 amino acids. The CDR3 sequence is CASSIGPGTSGRSEQYF. CDR3 DNA: TGTGCCAGTAGTATAGGCCCCGGGACTAGCGGGAGGTCCGAGCAGTACTTC.

The J gene is TRBJ2-3, the V gene TRBV14; D tentatively reads TRBD1 or TRBD2 (5 bases each). The germline V and J ends were trimmed by 0 bases and 3 bases, with 10 bases remaining between them. The CDR3 covers 15 residues. Germline V gene lookup returns CDR1 SGHDN and CDR2 FVKESK. In nucleotides, the CDR3 is TGTGCCAGCAGCCAAGAGAGGGGACCTACAGATACGCAGTATTTT. It is translated as CASSQERGPTDTQYF.

V is TRBV18 and J is TRBJ1-2; 9 bases fit TRBD1. Germline trimming cut 2 bases from V and 4 bases from J; bases unmatched to any gene: 8. Germline lookup yields CDR1 KGHSH and CDR2 LQKENI. The length of the CDR3 is 16 residues. CDR3 region: CASSPSPGQGLYGYTF. The CDR3 nucleotides read TGTGCCAGCTCACCAAGTCCGGGACAGGGTCTCTATGGCTACACCTTC.

The chain combines TRBV19 with TRBJ1-1, with 9 bases aligning to TRBD1. Germline V CDR1 and CDR2: LNHDA, SQIVND (reference sequence). V shed 5 bases and J 4 bases; nucleotides not matched to a gene: 14. There are 17 residues in the CDR3. The CDR3 DNA reads as TGTGCCAGTAGTGTTACAGGGGGCCGGCCGAGGGGCACTGAAGCTTTCTTT. Translation: CASSVTGGRPRGTEAFF.

This clone came up once. V is TRBV5-6 and J is TRBJ2-5; 7 bases agree with TRBD2. The CDR3 sequence is 13 residues long. The trim removed 0 bases at V and 5 bases at J, leaving 1 base unmatched. CDR1 and CDR2 (germline): SGHDT, YYEEEE. This CDR3 is CASSLGEGETQYF. In DNA form, the CDR3 reads TGTGCCAGCAGCTTGGGGGAGGGGGAGACCCAGTACTTC.

V usage is TRBV19 and J usage is TRBJ2-2; tentative D call: TRBD2 (6 bases). The V gene's germline CDR1 is LNHDA and CDR2 SQIVND (reference sequence). Trimming took 1 base from V and 5 from J, leaving 8 bases between them. The CDR3 is 14 residues long. This CDR3 reads CASSIGRGTGELFF. Written as DNA, the CDR3 is TGTGCCAGTAGTATAGGACGGGGGACCGGGGAGCTGTTTTTT. Based on the CDR3 plus reference TRBV19 and TRBJ2-2, the full variable domain is DGGITQSPKYLFRKEGQNVTLSCEQNLNHDAMYWYRQDPGQGLRLIYYSQIVNDFQKGDIAEGYSVSREKKESFPLTVTSAQKNPTAFYLCASSIGRGTGELFFGEGSRLTVL.

This clone was counted between two and nine times. V is TRBV30 and J is TRBJ2-5; D unresolved. V dropped 0 bases and J dropped 0 bases, with 20 bases sitting between them. CDR3 length equals 18 residues. Looked up from germline, CDR1 is GTSNPN and CDR2 is SVGIG (reference sequence). In DNA, the CDR3 is TGTGCCTGGAGTGTACAACCAATAGGGCCTCAGTACCAAGAGACCCAGTACTTC. Translated, it gives CAWSVQPIGPQYQETQYF. Full variable domain (missing parts from reference TRBV30 and TRBJ2-5): SQTIHQWPATLVQPVGSPLSLECTVEGTSNPNLYWYRQAAGRGLQLLFYSVGIGQISSEVPQNLSASRPQDRQFILSSKKLLLSDSGFYLCAWSVQPIGPQYQETQYFGPGTRLLVL.

The chain links TRBV7-2 to TRBJ1-2; TRBD1 matches 10 bases. CDR3 length: 18 amino acids. Germline lookup yields CDR1 SGHTA and CDR2 FQGNSA. J was trimmed by 4 bases and V by 5 bases; bases with no gene match: 16. In DNA, the CDR3 is TGTGCCAGCAGCGTAACCCGGGACAGGGGACTCATAGGCTATGGCTACACCTTC. Translating gives CASSVTRDRGLIGYGYTF.

The chain combines TRBV7-7 with TRBJ2-7; 7 nucleotides agree with TRBD1. Germline loops: CDR1 SSHAT, CDR2 FNYEAQ (reference sequence). The CDR3 runs to 13 residues. The V gene end was trimmed by 2 bases and the J gene end by 4 bases; junction bases not matched to a gene: 2. In nucleotides, the CDR3 is TGTGCCAGCAGCTTACAGACAGGGTACGAGCAGTACTTC. Its translation is CASSLQTGYEQYF.

The chain carries TRBV5-6 and TRBJ1-1; D perhaps matches TRBD1 (5 bases). Trimming left V 4 bases short and J 5 bases short, with 12 bases between. The CDR3 is 13 residues long. Germline CDR1 and CDR2: SGHDT and YYEEEE. CDR3 in DNA: TGTGCCAGCAGCCCGGGCAGGGTGACTGAAGCTTTCTTT. It encodes CASSPGRVTEAFF.

The chain employs TRBV6-5 and TRBJ1-1, with TRBD1 as a possible D gene (6 bases). The V end was cut by 7 bases, the J end by 5 bases, with 17 bases between. This CDR3 has 14 amino acids. Germline-derived CDR1 and CDR2 are MNHEY and SVGAGI. The CDR3 spells CASTERGSETEAFF. CDR3 DNA sequence: TGTGCCAGCACTGAAAGGGGGTCAGAGACTGAAGCTTTCTTT.

The V call is TRBV11-2, the J call TRBJ2-1; TRBD2 matches 11 bases. CDR1 and CDR2 (germline): SGHAT, FQNNGV. The CDR3 totals 16 residues. The trim removed 1 base at V and 2 bases at J, leaving 1 base unmatched. The CDR3 bases are TGTGCCAGCAGCTTAGGACTAGCGGGAACCTACAATGAGCAGTTCTTC. It encodes CASSLGLAGTYNEQFF.